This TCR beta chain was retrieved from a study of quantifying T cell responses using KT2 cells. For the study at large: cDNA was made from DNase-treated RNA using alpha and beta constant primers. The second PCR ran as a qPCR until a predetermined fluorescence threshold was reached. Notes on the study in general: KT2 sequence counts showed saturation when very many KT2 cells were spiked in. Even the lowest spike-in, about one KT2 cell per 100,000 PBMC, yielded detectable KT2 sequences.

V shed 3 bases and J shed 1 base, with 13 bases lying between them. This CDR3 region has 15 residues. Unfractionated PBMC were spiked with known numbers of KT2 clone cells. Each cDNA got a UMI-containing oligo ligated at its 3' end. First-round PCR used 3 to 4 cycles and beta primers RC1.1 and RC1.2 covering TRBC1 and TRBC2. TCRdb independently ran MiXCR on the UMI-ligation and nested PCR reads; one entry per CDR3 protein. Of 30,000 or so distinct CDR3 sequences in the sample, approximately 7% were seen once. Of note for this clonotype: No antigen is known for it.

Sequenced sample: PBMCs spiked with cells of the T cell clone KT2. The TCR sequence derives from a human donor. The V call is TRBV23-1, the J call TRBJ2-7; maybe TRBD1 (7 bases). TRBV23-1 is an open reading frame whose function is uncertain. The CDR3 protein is CASSQRDSISYEQYF. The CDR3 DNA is TGCGCCAGCAGTCAGCGGGACAGTATTTCCTACGAGCAGTACTTC.